One sample yielded the 17 T cell receptor beta chains listed below, sequenced in a study of T cells in Graves' hyperthyroidism and ophthalmopathy (dated by TCRdb to 2018 to 2020). Libraries were prepared through multiplex PCR. For sequencing, an Illumina HiSeq 2000 was employed. Amplification of TCR beta CDR3 regions was carried out from RNA transcripts. The first round of RT-PCR for the TCR CDR3 was performed with the HTBI primer set and the Qiagen OneStep RT-PCR kit. The public reads were reprocessed in TCRdb via fastp at Q25 and MiXCR, keeping in-frame beta chains. One record per CDR3 amino acid sequence lists the most common genes and DNA. The sample table shows around 350,000 distinct CDR3 sequences, and around 25% are seen once. The ten largest clonotypes hold 73% of the sample. Sequenced sample: blood. These receptors were collected from a man aged 50-60 years with Graves' hyperthyroidism.

In its sample, this clonotype was seen many times. V usage is TRBV12-3 or TRBV12-4 and J usage is TRBJ2-5; no definite D call. This CDR3 comprises 13 residues. Trimming removed 6 bases from V and 1 base from J, with 9 bases in between. The CDR3 nucleotides read TGTGCCAGCAGAAGACAACTCCAAGAGACCCAGTACTTC. This translates into CASRRQLQETQYF.

The chain couples TRBV6-1 to TRBJ2-2; 7 bases match TRBD1. The CDR3 sequence is 16 residues long. V lost 8 bases, J lost 5 bases, and 14 bases stayed unmatched. From germline, CDR1 is MNHNS and CDR2 SASEGT. This CDR3 reads CASQSTGVIGTGELFF. Written as DNA, the CDR3 is TGTGCCAGCCAATCAACAGGGGTCATAGGGACCGGGGAGCTGTTTTTT.

This chain connects TRBV6-2 or TRBV6-3 to TRBJ2-4; 9 nucleotides agree with TRBD1. CDR1 is MNHEY, CDR2 SVGEGT, per germline. Trimming at V came to 6 bases and at J to 8 bases, leaving 5 bases not matched to a gene. The CDR3 length is 13 residues. DNA of the CDR3: TGTGCCAGCAGCCCTCGACAGGGGGACATTCAGTACTTC. This sequence encodes CASSPRQGDIQYF.

This sequence joins TRBV3-1 and TRBJ2-3; D is tentatively TRBD1 or TRBD2 (5 bases each). From germline, CDR1 is LGHDT and CDR2 YNNKEL (reference sequence). The CDR3 length is 15 residues. The V gene lost 1 base and the J gene lost 6 bases, with 14 bases spanning the gap. CDR3 residues: CASSQAGAVTDTQYF. CDR3 DNA: TGTGCCAGCAGCCAAGCCGGGGCCGTAACGGATACGCAGTATTTT.

Only a few counts were recorded for this clonotype. The chain has TRBV27 and TRBJ2-1; 9 bases match TRBD2. The CDR3 contains 11 residues. V gave up 8 bases and J gave up 10 bases; unmatched junction bases: 3. In germline, CDR1 is MNHEY, CDR2 SMNVEV (reference sequence). The CDR3 DNA reads as TGTGCCAGCGCGGGAGGGGACGAGCAGTTCTTC. Encoded protein: CASAGGDEQFF.

This clonotype was counted many times. The chain uses TRBV7-6 and TRBJ2-7, with TRBD1 matching over 10 bases. The CDR3 consists of 13 residues. V shed 6 bases, J shed 6 bases, and the junction held 5 bases outside the gene matches. Germline CDR1 reads SGHVS; CDR2 reads FNYEAQ. CDR3 sequence (DNA): TGTGCCAGCAGTTCCCGGGACAGGGGCGAGCAGTACTTC. This codes for CASSSRDRGEQYF.

There are many counts of this clonotype. This chain joins TRBV29-1 and TRBJ1-1, with TRBD1 identical over 7 bases. Trimming at V came to 6 bases and at J to 0 bases, leaving 13 bases not matched to a gene. This CDR3 is 16 amino acids long. Germline loops: CDR1 SQVTM, CDR2 ANQGSEA. CDR3 nucleotide sequence: TGCAGCGTCCCGGCCAGGGGGATGGTTGTGAACACTGAAGCTTTCTTT. Its translation: CSVPARGMVVNTEAFF.

In its sample, this clonotype was seen once. The chain couples TRBV19 to TRBJ2-5; TRBD2 matches at 9 bases. This CDR3 contains 14 residues. V trimming: 4 bases; J trimming: 3 bases; junction bases outside the gene matches: 3. Germline values: CDR1 LNHDA, CDR2 SQIVND (reference sequence). CDR3 sequence (DNA): TGTGCCAGTAGTAGTCTAGCGGGAAAAGAGACCCAGTACTTC. This sequence encodes CASSSLAGKETQYF. The whole variable domain, filled in from reference TRBV19 and TRBJ2-5, reads DGGITQSPKYLFRKEGQNVTLSCEQNLNHDAMYWYRQDPGQGLRLIYYSQIVNDFQKGDIAEGYSVSREKKESFPLTVTSAQKNPTAFYLCASSSLAGKETQYFGPGTRLLVL.

Only a few counts were recorded for this clonotype. This chain links TRBV5-1 with TRBJ2-7; D unclear. Germline V gene sequence: CDR1 SGHRS, CDR2 YFSETQ. The CDR3 contains 12 residues. Trimming removed 6 bases at V and 6 bases at J, with 13 bases between. CDR3 in amino acids: CASKGPSREQYF. As DNA, the CDR3 is TGCGCCAGCAAAGGACCGAGCCGCGAGCAGTACTTC.

J is TRBJ2-3 and V is TRBV25-1; 8 bases align to TRBD2. From germline, CDR1 is MGHDK and CDR2 SYGVNS. V trimming: 3 bases; J trimming: 6 bases; junction bases outside the gene matches: 8. This CDR3 spans 15 amino acids. The chain's CDR3 is CASSDPREGLDTQYF. The CDR3 nucleotides read TGTGCCAGCAGTGACCCCCGGGAGGGCCTCGATACGCAGTATTTT.

The chain is built from TRBV19 and TRBJ2-5; TRBD2 is a possible D gene (7 bases). Germline CDR1 LNHDA, CDR2 SQIVND (reference sequence). The length of the CDR3 is 14 residues. Trimming removed 3 bases at V and 4 bases at J, with 12 bases between. The DNA for the CDR3 is TGTGCCAGTAGTATGGAAGGGGGGGTAGAGACCCAGTACTTC. It is translated as CASSMEGGVETQYF.

This clonotype appeared a few times. The chain is built from TRBV24-1 and TRBJ1-2, with a tentative D call TRBD1 (5 bases). The CDR3 contains 11 residues. CDR1 and CDR2 (germline): KGHDR, SFDVKD. Trimming took off 4 bases at V and 8 bases at J, with 7 bases between the two ends. CDR3 amino acids: CATSEGVGYTF. The CDR3 DNA reads TGTGCCACCAGTGAGGGGGTCGGCTACACCTTC.

V is TRBV2 and J is TRBJ1-3; a weak D match, TRBD1 (5 bases). The V gene's germline CDR1 is SNHLY and CDR2 FYNNEI. Between the trimmed V and J ends, which lost 6 bases and 0 bases, there was a span of 9 bases. The CDR3 is made up of 14 amino acids. The chain's CDR3 is CASRRGDSGNTIYF. The CDR3 DNA reads as TGTGCCAGCAGGAGGGGCGACTCTGGAAACACCATATATTTT. Drawing the rest from reference TRBV2 and TRBJ1-3, the complete variable domain is EPEVTQTPSHQVTQMGQEVILRCVPISNHLYFYWYRQILGQKVEFLVSFYNNEISEKSEIFDDQFSVERPDGSNFTLKIRSTKLEDSAMYFCASRRGDSGNTIYFGEGSWLTVV.

The chain recombines TRBV19 with TRBJ1-5; D call uncertain. The ends were cut back, 3 bases at V and 5 bases at J, with 8 bases in the middle. Germline CDR1 is LNHDA and CDR2 is SQIVND (reference sequence). The CDR3 totals 13 residues. The CDR3 coding sequence is TGTGCCAGTAGTATTCAGGTTGATCAGCCCCAGCATTTT. Protein product: CASSIQVDQPQHF.

The chain combines TRBV12-3 or TRBV12-4 with TRBJ1-2; 9 positions agree with TRBD1. V lost 8 bases, J lost 7 bases, and 14 bases stayed unmatched. The CDR3 covers 15 residues. This CDR3 is CASSAFAGQGFGYTF. Written as DNA, the CDR3 is TGTGCCAGCTCCGCATTCGCCGGACAGGGGTTTGGCTACACCTTC.

Only a few counts were recorded for this clonotype. The rearrangement links TRBV6-1 to TRBJ2-7; a possible D gene is TRBD1 (5 bases). Trimming pared 6 bases from V and 3 bases from J, leaving 18 bases between. The CDR3 is 15 residues long. Germline assignment: CDR1 MNHNS and CDR2 SASEGT. In DNA, the CDR3 is TGTGCCAGCAGGAGAAGCAGGGCCGAAGGCTACGAGCAGTACTTC. Its translation: CASRRSRAEGYEQYF.

This clonotype was detected many times. The chain uses TRBV7-9 and TRBJ2-3; 11 bases map to TRBD2. With 3 bases clipped from V and 5 bases from J, the junction kept 7 bases outside the gene matches. Germline lookup yields CDR1 SEHNR and CDR2 FQNEAQ (reference sequence). CDR3 length: 16 residues. In DNA, the CDR3 is TGTGCCAGCAGCTTTATAGCGGGAGGGGGAGGAGATACGCAGTATTTT. This codes for CASSFIAGGGGDTQYF. Filled out from reference TRBV7-9 and TRBJ2-3, the complete variable domain reads DTGVSQNPRHKITKRGQNVTFRCDPISEHNRLYWYRQTLGQGPEFLTYFQNEAQLEKSRLLSDRFSAERPKGSFSTLEIQRTEQGDSAMYLCASSFIAGGGGDTQYFGPGTRLTVL.